Reported below is one TCR beta chain. Its antigen has not been determined. No much larger clone exists at a distance of one base, and base qualities are not known. The data derive from a study of shared clonotypes between healthy human individuals (dated by TCRdb to about 2020). A note on the overall study: Three men and a couple of women, aged 18 to 49 years, made up the cohort. For each donor, CD4 naive and CD4 memory were each given three plates, CD8 naive was given two plates, and CD8 memory was given one plate. To estimate repertoire size and how much clonotype sharing occurs between individuals, the study deeply sequenced the blood TCR repertoires of several healthy adults. To increase sequencing depth and limit assay-specific biases, TCR repertoire library preparation and sequencing were carried out by different laboratories using diverse techniques. Leukapheresis yielded between about 0.94 and 10 billion PBMCs per donor. Study-wide findings and limitations: Clonotypes shared by all four sorted-subset donors showed higher generation probabilities than non-shared clonotypes. Because the study included only a small number of donors, the genetic and exposure-history diversity represented was limited. Across a few donors, roughly 5.4% of naive CD4, more than 3% of naive CD8, 2% to 2.5% of memory CD4, and under 0.45% of memory CD8 clonotypes were shared. Based on pairwise subsampling, the degree of clonotype sharing among donors was expected to be affected by sequencing depth. Estimated clonotype richness was generally larger for naive than for memory subsets. Sampling was limited to blood, and TCR repertoires in tissue likely differ from TCR repertoires in blood. Rarefaction of sorted-subset datasets indicated incomplete sequencing despite the large sequencing depth.

Using the deep immunoSEQ assay, TCR CDR3 regions were amplified from genomic DNA by multiplex PCR. Genomic DNA extracted from each cell subset was distributed evenly over all wells of several immunoSEQ 96-well plates, and each plate served as one replicate. Each replicate PCR for sorted subsets received about 180 ng genomic DNA, equal to some 32,000 T cell genomes. The purified libraries were quantified using a Qubit 3.0 fluorometer, sized with a Bioanalyzer 2100, and then quantified again using the KAPA Library Quantification kit. A separate single-read 150-cycle Illumina NextSeq 550 flow cell was used to sequence each immunoSEQ 96-well plate. On the study's bioinformatics: Because the immunoSEQ output included only junctional sequences and no quality scores, the filtering could not be the same as the filtering used for full-length reads. Sequences were annotated with PyIR, a Python wrapper for IgBLAST v1.9, using IMGT germline references to assign V/J genes and CDR3. Reads with weak V/J assignments (E-value above 1e-6), missing CDR3, stop codons, out-of-frame junctions, or ambiguous translated residues were removed. A V3J clonotype was defined by an identical inferred V gene, J gene, and CDR3 amino acid sequence. To compute the percentage overlap between repertoires, the number of shared unique clonotypes was divided by the size of the smaller repertoire. Richness of each repertoire was evaluated using RTK rarefaction, the Chao1 estimator, and Recon v2.1 estimates of unobserved clonotypes. Generation probabilities were computed with OLGA for all TCRbeta clonotypes obtained by the gDNA method from a handful of donors. TCRdb retrieved this table from immuneACCESS and kept in-frame rearrangements only. Not all clones are present; in checked studies, unresolved V genes account for under half, and no reason is known for the remainder. V, J and clone size are taken as reported in that table, and D and trimming were inferred from the DNA itself. The sample table shows about 800,000 clones, and approximately 96% are seen once. Jointly, the top ten make up roughly 0.23% of the sample.

The CDR3 runs 14 amino acids, cysteine and phenylalanine included. The DNA shown is the 42-base CDR3, in frame from base 1. V and J are truncated by 4 bases and 4 bases respectively, leaving an intervening sequence of 14 bases. The germline V gene (reference sequence) yields MNHEY for CDR1 and SMNVEV for CDR2. For the CD8 naive samples, CD45RO-negative cells were positively selected for CCR7, yielding a CD45RA+CCR7+ population from which TemRA cells were excluded. The donors were healthy, HIV-negative adults with no recently reported acute infections or vaccinations. Only Caucasian adults living in Nashville, Tennessee, USA were represented among the donors. Blood was obtained by leukapheresis, after which PBMCs were separated by Ficoll-Histopaque density gradient centrifugation and cryopreserved in liquid nitrogen vapor phase. Analytical flow cytometry was used to check the purity and quantity of every magnetically sorted T cell population. Genomic DNA was isolated from every sorted fraction and measured by UV absorbance on a Nanodrop 2000c.

The sequencing input was naive CD8+ T cells sorted from blood. Taken with the paper, the label for cell subset or site translates to: CD45RA+CCR7+. The receptor's source is a young man in good health. The chain joins TRBV27 to TRBJ2-7, with TRBD1 perhaps the D gene, on 6 matching bases. The DNA is TGTGCCAGCAGTTCACACAATCAGGGGTACGAGCAGTACTTC. Its translation is CASSSHNQGYEQYF.